The rows below give T cell receptor beta chains drawn from one sample of a study of naive and memory T cell subsets. TCRdb re-analysed the UMI-ligation and nested PCR reads in MiXCR, keeping a single row per CDR3 protein. The table lists tens of thousands of distinct CDR3 sequences, 11% of them singletons. Sequenced: naive CD4+ T cells from blood. Receptors were obtained from a human donor in good health. CDR3s include the opening cysteine and the closing phenylalanine or tryptophan. D genes are given only for firm matches. Rows give clone size only sometimes, using once, few, many, or a class for an expanded clone.

TRBV12-3/TRBV12-4	TRBJ2-2	TRBD2	many	CASRFTGGGELFF	TGTGCCAGCAGATTTACGGGAGGCGGGGAGCTGTTTTTT
TRBV5-6	TRBJ1-5	.	.	CASSLYQGVNQPQHF	TGTGCCAGCAGCTTGTACCAGGGCGTCAATCAGCCCCAGCATTTT
TRBV20-1	TRBJ2-7	.	.	CSASKDTYEQYF	TGCAGTGCCTCCAAGGACACTTACGAGCAGTACTTC
TRBV2	TRBJ1-2	.	.	CASSESGSYGYTF	TGTGCCAGCAGTGAGTCGGGGAGCTATGGCTACACCTTC
TRBV14	TRBJ1-2	TRBD1	.	CASSQDRGQGHGYTF	TGTGCCAGCAGCCAAGATCGGGGACAGGGGCACGGCTACACCTTC
TRBV7-2	TRBJ2-1	TRBD2	few	CASGQERDLENEQFF	TGTGCCAGCGGACAAGAGCGGGACCTCGAGAATGAGCAGTTCTTC
TRBV10-3	TRBJ2-1	.	few	CAISGLDNEQFF	TGTGCCATCAGTGGCTTGGACAATGAGCAGTTCTTC
TRBV2	TRBJ1-5	.	once	CASTRESNQPQHF	TGTGCCAGCACCAGGGAGAGCAATCAGCCCCAGCATTTT
TRBV12-5	TRBJ1-5	.	many	CASGLVQSIRKKDSNQPQHF	TGTGCTAGTGGTTTGGTACAATCCATTCGGAAGAAAGATAGCAATCAGCCCCAGCATTTT
TRBV20-1	TRBJ2-1	TRBD2	many	CSAASGLSYNEQFF	TGCAGTGCTGCTAGCGGATTATCCTACAATGAGCAGTTCTTC
TRBV12-5	TRBJ1-5	.	few	CASGLGQQELGQPQHF	TGTGCTAGTGGTCTAGGACAACAGGAATTAGGTCAGCCCCAGCATTTT
TRBV4-3	TRBJ2-5	.	many	CASSQDYSAGTQYF	TGCGCCAGCAGCCAAGATTACAGCGCGGGGACCCAGTACTTC
TRBV6-2/TRBV6-3	TRBJ1-4	TRBD1	few	CASRGDRSSDRRLATNEKLFF	TGTGCCAGCAGAGGGGACAGATCCAGCGACCGACGTCTTGCAACTAATGAAAAACTGTTTTTT
TRBV4-1	TRBJ1-2	TRBD1	.	CASSQIDRQGIGYTF	TGCGCCAGCAGCCAGATAGACAGACAGGGGATTGGCTACACCTTC
TRBV7-9	TRBJ1-2	TRBD1	many	CASSSTGTNYGYTF	TGTGCCAGCAGCTCGACAGGGACTAACTATGGCTACACCTTC
TRBV21-1	TRBJ2-7	.	.	CASNDGRYEQYF	TGTGCCAGCAACGACGGCCGATACGAGCAGTACTTC
TRBV11-2	TRBJ1-6	.	.	CASSLTGPSPLHF	TGTGCCAGCAGCTTAACAGGGCCTTCACCCCTCCACTTT
TRBV29-1	TRBJ2-1	TRBD1	many	CSVDRVRGHNEQFF	TGCAGCGTTGATCGGGTCAGGGGGCACAATGAGCAGTTCTTC
TRBV7-2	TRBJ2-1	.	once	CASSLRGKWDEQFF	TGTGCCAGCAGCTTAAGGGGGAAGTGGGATGAGCAGTTCTTC
TRBV24-1	TRBJ2-7	.	few	CATSDPTTRGEQYF	TGTGCCACCAGTGACCCGACCACGCGGGGCGAGCAGTACTTC
TRBV7-8	TRBJ2-1	.	many	CASSRSGTTWDEQFF	TGTGCCAGCAGCCGATCCGGGACCACATGGGATGAGCAGTTCTTC
TRBV7-8	TRBJ2-3	.	.	CASSLTGSGEDTQYF	TGTGCCAGCAGCTTAACAGGGTCTGGGGAAGATACGCAGTATTTT
TRBV18	TRBJ2-4	TRBD1	many	CASSPLPGDRISIQYF	TGTGCCAGCTCACCCCTCCCTGGGGACAGGATTTCCATTCAGTACTTC
TRBV20-1	TRBJ2-3	TRBD1	few	CSASLGTGEDTQYF	TGCAGTGCTAGTTTGGGAACAGGGGAGGATACGCAGTATTTT
TRBV2	TRBJ1-2	TRBD1	few	CASRRWTGGSYGYTF	TGTGCCAGCAGAAGGTGGACAGGGGGAAGCTATGGCTACACCTTC
TRBV19	TRBJ1-5	.	.	CASSGRGRGNQPQHF	TGTGCCAGTAGTGGCCGCGGGAGAGGGAATCAGCCCCAGCATTTT
TRBV7-2	TRBJ2-1	TRBD1	.	CASSSTGWYEQFF	TGTGCCAGCAGCTCGACAGGGTGGTATGAGCAGTTCTTC
TRBV20-1	TRBJ2-1	.	few	CSARAGGPGNEQFF	TGCAGTGCTAGAGCGGGCGGGCCGGGGAATGAGCAGTTCTTC
TRBV28	TRBJ1-4	TRBD1	many	CASSFLRDRGEKLFF	TGTGCCAGCAGTTTTCTCCGGGACAGGGGTGAAAAACTGTTTTTT
TRBV28	TRBJ2-2	TRBD1	.	CASSLPSTGQGAVRTGELFF	TGTGCCAGCAGTTTACCCTCTACCGGACAGGGGGCAGTTCGAACCGGGGAGCTGTTTTTT
TRBV12-3/TRBV12-4	TRBJ1-2	.	many	CASSLGFGRANYGYTF	TGTGCCAGCAGTTTAGGGTTTGGCAGAGCTAACTATGGCTACACCTTC
TRBV29-1	TRBJ2-7	.	many	CSVTSRTGFAYEQYF	TGCAGCGTTACTTCCCGCACCGGCTTTGCCTACGAGCAGTACTTC
TRBV4-2	TRBJ2-5	TRBD2	few	CASRAGGDQETQYF	TGTGCCAGCAGGGCGGGGGGGGACCAAGAGACCCAGTACTTC
TRBV5-1	TRBJ2-5	.	few	CASSLPPGRSVETQYF	TGCGCCAGCAGCCTCCCCCCGGGGCGATCGGTAGAGACCCAGTACTTC
TRBV2	TRBJ1-1	TRBD1	few	CASSEAWTGSVLSNEAFF	TGTGCCAGCAGTGAAGCTTGGACAGGGTCTGTTTTATCGAACGAAGCTTTCTTT
TRBV5-5	TRBJ2-2	.	few	CASSLGVPANTGELFF	TGTGCCAGCAGCTTGGGTGTTCCAGCGAACACCGGGGAGCTGTTTTTT
TRBV6-1	TRBJ2-1	TRBD2	.	CASSEFRSGGRLQFF	TGTGCCAGCAGTGAATTTAGGTCGGGGGGGCGGTTGCAGTTCTTC
TRBV20-1	TRBJ2-1	TRBD1	few	CSASSGDRGWDEQFF	TGCAGTGCTAGTTCCGGGGACAGGGGTTGGGATGAGCAGTTCTTC
TRBV12-3/TRBV12-4	TRBJ1-3	TRBD1	.	CASRPVSTGGSRNTIYF	TGTGCCAGCAGGCCCGTATCGACAGGGGGAAGCAGAAACACCATATATTTT
TRBV7-9	TRBJ1-2	.	few	CASSTWDGRGYGYTF	TGTGCCAGCAGCACCTGGGACGGCCGGGGCTATGGCTACACCTTC
TRBV20-1	TRBJ1-4	TRBD1	few	CSARGQGATNEKLFF	TGCAGTGCTAGGGGACAGGGGGCAACTAATGAAAAACTGTTTTTT
TRBV11-2	TRBJ2-3	.	many	CASSPNGYDISAQYF	TGTGCCAGCAGCCCAAACGGATACGACATTTCGGCGCAGTATTTT
TRBV2	TRBJ1-2	TRBD1	.	CASRSRDSLHQANYGYTF	TGTGCCAGCAGATCCCGGGACAGCCTACACCAAGCTAACTATGGCTACACCTTC
TRBV7-2	TRBJ1-5	.	many	CASSLDRGRGQPQHF	TGTGCCAGCAGCTTAGATCGGGGGCGCGGTCAGCCCCAGCATTTT
TRBV19	TRBJ2-7	.	few	CASSIVFKAGRAYEQYF	TGTGCCAGTAGTATAGTATTCAAGGCCGGCAGGGCGTACGAGCAGTACTTC
TRBV19	TRBJ2-5	.	.	CASSIPGTKETQYF	TGTGCCAGTAGTATCCCCGGGACAAAAGAGACCCAGTACTTC
TRBV7-2	TRBJ2-3	TRBD1	.	CASRPTGISTDTQYF	TGTGCCAGCAGACCGACAGGGATTAGCACAGATACGCAGTATTTT
TRBV7-9	TRBJ2-1	TRBD2	few	CASSLALGGRANEQFF	TGTGCCAGCAGCTTAGCGCTAGGAGGGAGGGCCAATGAGCAGTTCTTC
TRBV28	TRBJ1-1	.	.	CASSLPRQPNTEAFF	TGTGCCAGCAGTTTACCCAGACAGCCGAACACTGAAGCTTTCTTT
TRBV7-2	TRBJ2-5	TRBD2	few	CASSLMGGLAGTETQYF	TGTGCCAGCAGCTTAATGGGCGGCCTAGCGGGAACAGAGACCCAGTACTTC
TRBV5-6	TRBJ2-7	TRBD1	.	CASSFWGQGSYEQYF	TGTGCCAGCAGCTTCTGGGGACAGGGCTCCTACGAGCAGTACTTC
TRBV7-2	TRBJ2-1	.	.	CASSSQGFSYNEQFF	TGTGCCAGCAGCTCCCAGGGATTCTCCTACAATGAGCAGTTCTTC
TRBV29-1	TRBJ1-1	.	few	CSVQKGGNTEAFF	TGCAGCGTCCAGAAGGGGGGGAACACTGAAGCTTTCTTT